The clone carrying this T cell receptor beta chain was seen repeatedly, ten times or more. Researchers prepared the TCRbeta library using unique molecular identifiers, the study reports. From the PCR reads, TCRdb called clonotypes with MiXCR, one entry per CDR3 protein. The sample carries 490,000 or so distinct CDR3 sequences, around 12% recorded once. In germline, CDR1 is SQVTM, CDR2 ANQGSEA. Trimming pared 4 bases from V and 0 bases from J, leaving 10 bases between. This CDR3 spans 13 amino acids. The sample is drawn from a study of T-cell reconstitution after alpha-beta-depleted transplantation in children.

The chain combines TRBV29-1 with TRBJ2-7; D is undetermined. The receptor's source is a human donor who donated a stem cell graft to a child with combined immunodeficiency. The input for sequencing was PBMCs from the stem cell graft donor, taken from the stem cell graft. In DNA, the CDR3 is TGCAGCGTTGTGTTAGGGAACTCCTACGAGCAGTACTTC. Translation: CSVVLGNSYEQYF.